The source of this T cell receptor beta chain is a study of blood T cells in healthy people across ages. Study summary: About one barcoded beta molecule per two T cells was the capture yield of template switching.

About this clonotype itself: The antigen is not known.

Study outcomes and limitations: The study regarded diversity estimates from one million T cells as underestimates. Naive and antigen-experienced cells were not separated, limiting conclusive comparison.

The second PCR ran roughly 6 to 12 cycles with a sample-barcoded 5' primer and J-beta primers. Each cDNA molecule, via a template-switch adaptor with 12 random nucleotides, was tagged. TCRdb re-analysed the 5' RACE reads in MiXCR, keeping a single row per CDR3 protein. The sample carries over a million distinct CDR3 sequences, more than 40% recorded once. The receptor was isolated from an older woman in good health. The sample comprised blood.

The CDR3 reads CASSFDSGSWNEQYF. The CDR3 bases are TGTGCCAGCAGCTTCGATAGCGGGAGTTGGAATGAGCAGTACTTC. The J gene is TRBJ2-5, the V gene TRBV11-1, with 9 bases matching TRBD2. The germline CDR1 and CDR2 sequences are SGHAT and FQDESV (reference sequence). With 3 bases clipped from V and 11 bases from J, the junction kept 13 bases outside the gene matches. CDR3 length: 15 residues.